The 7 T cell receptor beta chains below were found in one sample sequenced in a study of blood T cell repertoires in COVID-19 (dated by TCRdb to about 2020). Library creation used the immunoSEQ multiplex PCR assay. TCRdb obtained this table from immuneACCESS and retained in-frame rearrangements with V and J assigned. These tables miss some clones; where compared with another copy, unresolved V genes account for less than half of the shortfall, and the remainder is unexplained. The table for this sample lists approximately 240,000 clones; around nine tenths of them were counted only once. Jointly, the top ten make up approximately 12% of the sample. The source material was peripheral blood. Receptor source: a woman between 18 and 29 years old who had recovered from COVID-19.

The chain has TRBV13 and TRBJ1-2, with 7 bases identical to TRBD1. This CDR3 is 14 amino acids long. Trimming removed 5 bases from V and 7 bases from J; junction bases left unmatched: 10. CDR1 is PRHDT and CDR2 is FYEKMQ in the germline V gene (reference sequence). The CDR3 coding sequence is TGTGCCAGCAGCCGAACTCAGGGGGTGGGTGGCTACACCTTC. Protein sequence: CASSRTQGVGGYTF.

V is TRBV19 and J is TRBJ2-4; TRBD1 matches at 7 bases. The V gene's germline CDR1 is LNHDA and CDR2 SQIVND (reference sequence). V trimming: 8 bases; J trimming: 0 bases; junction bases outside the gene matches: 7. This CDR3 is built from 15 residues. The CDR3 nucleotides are TGTGCCAGTGCGGACAGGCGCCTAGCCAAAAACATTCAGTACTTC. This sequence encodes CASADRRLAKNIQYF.

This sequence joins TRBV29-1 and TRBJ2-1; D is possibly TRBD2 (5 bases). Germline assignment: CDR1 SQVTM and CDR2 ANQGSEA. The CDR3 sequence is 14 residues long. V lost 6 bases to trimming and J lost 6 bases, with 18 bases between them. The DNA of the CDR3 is TGCAGCGTAGTCAGTCCCCTAGCTGCCAATGAGCAGTTCTTC. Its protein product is CSVVSPLAANEQFF.

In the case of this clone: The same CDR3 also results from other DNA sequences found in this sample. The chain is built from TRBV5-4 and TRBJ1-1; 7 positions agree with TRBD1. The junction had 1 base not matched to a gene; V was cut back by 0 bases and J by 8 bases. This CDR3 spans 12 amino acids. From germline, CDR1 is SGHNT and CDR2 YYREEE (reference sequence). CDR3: CASSLGTGEAFF. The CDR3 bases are TGTGCCAGCAGCTTGGGGACAGGCGAAGCTTTCTTT.

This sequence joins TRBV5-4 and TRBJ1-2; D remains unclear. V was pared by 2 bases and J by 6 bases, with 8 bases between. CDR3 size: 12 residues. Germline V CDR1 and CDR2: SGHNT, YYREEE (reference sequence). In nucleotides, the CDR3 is TGTGCCAGCAGCTTCTCCGGGAATGGCTACACCTTC. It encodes CASSFSGNGYTF.

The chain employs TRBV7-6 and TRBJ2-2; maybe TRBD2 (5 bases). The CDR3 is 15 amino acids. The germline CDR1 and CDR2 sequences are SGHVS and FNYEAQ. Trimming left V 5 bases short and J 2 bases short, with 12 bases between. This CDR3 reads CASSTRLGNTGELFF. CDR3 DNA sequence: TGTGCCAGCAGCACTAGGCTCGGAAACACCGGGGAGCTGTTTTTT.

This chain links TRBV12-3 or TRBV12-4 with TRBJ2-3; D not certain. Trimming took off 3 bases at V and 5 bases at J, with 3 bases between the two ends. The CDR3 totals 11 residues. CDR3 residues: CASSFQDTQYF. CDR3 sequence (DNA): TGTGCCAGCAGTTTTCAAGATACGCAGTATTTT.